One and the same sample provided the 23 T cell receptor beta chains below, sequenced in a study of blood T cell repertoires in COVID-19. TCRdb's copy holds only in-frame clones and misses some; the assay was immunoSEQ multiplex PCR. The repertoire has a few hundred thousand clones, around 85% of them found once; the top ten carry 2.5% to 3.5%. Specimen: PBMCs or T cells enriched from blood (not recorded which). The receptors stem from a woman in her fifties or sixties in a cohort exposed to, infected with or recovered from COVID-19 (not recorded which).

This clone showed up just a few times. This sequence joins TRBV2 and TRBJ1-1; possibly TRBD1 for D (5 bases). The CDR3 spans 15 residues. V lost 8 bases and J 4 bases, leaving 20 bases between the germline ends. The germline CDR1 and CDR2 sequences are SNHLY and FYNNEI. CDR3 DNA: TGTGCCAGCGGTGGGGGAAGAGTCGGGGGCACTGAAGCTTTCTTT. Its protein is CASGGGRVGGTEAFF.

This chain uses TRBV15 with TRBJ2-7; TRBD1 matches 9 bases. J lost 3 bases, V lost 3 bases, and 9 bases had no gene match. The germline V gene encodes CDR1 LNHNV and CDR2 YYDKDF (reference sequence). The CDR3 has 16 residues. The CDR3 loop is CATSSPRTGAIYEQYF. The CDR3 region has the DNA TGTGCCACCAGCAGCCCCAGGACAGGGGCAATCTACGAGCAGTACTTC.

The chain links TRBV24-1 to TRBJ1-2; D not resolved. CDR1 is KGHDR, CDR2 SFDVKD, per germline. The CDR3 is 12 amino acids. Trimming left V 0 bases short and J 8 bases short, with 6 bases between. CDR3 residues: CATSDLGSGYTF. The DNA for the CDR3 is TGTGCCACCAGTGATTTGGGGAGCGGCTACACCTTC.

The table lists this clone with a few counts. The V and J genes are TRBV18 and TRBJ1-6; unclear D gene. With 3 bases removed from V and 13 bases from J, the gap between germline ends came to 13 bases. This CDR3 region has 13 residues. CDR1 KGHSH and CDR2 LQKENI come from the germline V gene. CDR3: CASSPVRGRPLHF. The CDR3 coding sequence is TGTGCCAGCTCACCTGTCCGGGGTCGTCCCCTCCACTTT. Drawing the rest from reference TRBV18 and TRBJ1-6, the complete variable domain is NAGVMQNPRHLVRRRGQEARLRCSPMKGHSHVYWYRQLPEEGLKFMVYLQKENIIDESGMPKERFSAEFPKEGPSILRIQQVVRGDSAAYFCASSPVRGRPLHFGNGTRLTVT.

The chain employs TRBV7-2 and TRBJ1-1, with a tentative D call TRBD1 (5 bases). The CDR3 length is 13 residues. CDR1 SGHTA and CDR2 FQGNSA come from the germline V gene. Between the trimmed V and J ends, which lost 1 base and 3 bases, there was a span of 6 bases. CDR3: CASSLGTYTEAFF. Written as DNA, the CDR3 is TGTGCCAGCAGCTTAGGGACATACACTGAAGCTTTCTTT. The whole variable domain, filled in from reference TRBV7-2 and TRBJ1-1, reads GAGVSQSPSNKVTEKGKDVELRCDPISGHTALYWYRQSLGQGLEFLIYFQGNSAPDKSGLPSDRFSAERTGGSVSTLTIQRTQQEDSAVYLCASSLGTYTEAFFGQGTRLTVV.

The chain employs TRBV3-1 (or the pseudogene TRBV3-2) and TRBJ2-7; weak D call: TRBD2 (6 bases). V lost 1 base and J lost 2, with 12 bases in between. CDR1 and CDR2 (germline): LGHDT, YNNKEL (reference sequence). The CDR3 loop spans 15 amino acids. CDR3 DNA sequence: TGTGCCAGCAGCCAAGGGTTGACTAGGGCCTACGAGCAGTACTTC. Amino acid sequence: CASSQGLTRAYEQYF.

The rearrangement links TRBV4-1 to TRBJ1-5, with a weak D call TRBD1 (5 bases). The germline V gene has CDR1 MGHRA and CDR2 YSYEKL. The CDR3 contains 15 residues. The V gene lost 2 bases and the J gene lost 4 bases, with 12 bases spanning the gap. The CDR3 bases are TGCGCCAGCAGCCAACTGACAGCCTCTAATCAGCCCCAGCATTTT. Translation gives CASSQLTASNQPQHF.

This chain uses TRBV5-1 with TRBJ2-5; 7 nucleotides line up with TRBD1. The CDR3 length is 14 residues. Germline V lookup: CDR1 SGHRS, CDR2 YFSETQ. Trimming at V came to 4 bases and at J to 4 bases, leaving 7 bases not matched to a gene. Here the CDR3 reads CASSVRQGRETQYF. In DNA, the CDR3 is TGCGCCAGCAGCGTACGACAGGGTCGAGAGACCCAGTACTTC.

The rearrangement links TRBV7-8 to TRBJ1-5; tentative D call: TRBD1 (5 bases). V was trimmed by 3 bases and J by 1 base, leaving 10 bases between them. Germline values: CDR1 SGHVS, CDR2 FQNEAQ. The CDR3 contains 15 residues. The CDR3 bases are TGTGCCAGCAGCTTTGGGGGGAGAAGCAATCAGCCCCAGCATTTT. This sequence encodes CASSFGGRSNQPQHF.

V and J are TRBV5-1 and TRBJ1-1; 7 nucleotides line up with TRBD1. V shed 6 bases and J 6 bases; nucleotides not matched to a gene: 14. Germline V gene data show CDR1 as SGHRS and CDR2 as YFSETQ. CDR3 size: 15 residues. This CDR3 is CASTGGQGGWSEAFF. CDR3 nucleotides: TGCGCCAGCACCGGCGGGCAGGGGGGCTGGTCTGAAGCTTTCTTT.

This clone has a single count. V gene TRBV10-3 combines with J gene TRBJ1-1, with 8 bases identical to TRBD1. In germline, CDR1 is ENHRY, CDR2 SYGVKD. With V trimmed by 4 bases and J by 1 base, 5 bases remained unmatched. This CDR3 comprises 15 residues. The CDR3 reads CAISASGTGNTEAFF. The CDR3 DNA follows: TGTGCCATCAGTGCTTCCGGGACAGGGAACACTGAAGCTTTCTTT.

The chain carries TRBV7-6 and TRBJ2-1; TRBD2 might be the D (5 bases). Germline V gives CDR1 SGHVS, CDR2 FNYEAQ. The germline V and J ends were trimmed by 0 bases and 4 bases, with 10 bases remaining between them. The CDR3 runs 15 residues. The CDR3 protein is CASSLASAGYNEQFF. CDR3 sequence (DNA): TGTGCCAGCAGCTTAGCCTCTGCGGGTTACAATGAGCAGTTCTTC.

This chain joins TRBV11-3 and TRBJ2-3; D call uncertain. The ends were cut back, 5 bases at V and 2 bases at J, with 8 bases in the middle. Germline lookup yields CDR1 SGHNT and CDR2 YENEEA. CDR3 length: 13 residues. CDR3 sequence reads: CASSGEYTDTQYF. For the CDR3, the DNA is TGTGCCAGCAGCGGAGAGTACACAGATACGCAGTATTTT.

The V gene is TRBV11-2, the J gene TRBJ1-6; D ambiguous. The CDR3 runs to 14 residues. Trimming took 5 bases from V and 7 from J, leaving 12 bases between them. Germline lookup yields CDR1 SGHAT and CDR2 FQNNGV. The CDR3 sequence is CASSITVMNSPLHF. CDR3 DNA: TGTGCCAGCAGCATTACAGTAATGAATTCACCCCTCCACTTT.

This sequence joins TRBV19 and TRBJ1-2, with D possibly being TRBD1 (6 bases). The CDR3 runs 15 residues. The germline V gene encodes CDR1 LNHDA and CDR2 SQIVND (reference sequence). Trimming left V 4 bases short and J 3 bases short, with 15 bases between. CDR3 sequence reads: CASSTLSQGDYGYTF. The CDR3 DNA reads as TGTGCCAGTAGTACCTTATCACAGGGCGACTATGGCTACACCTTC. Using reference TRBV19 and TRBJ1-2 for the parts outside the CDR3, the full variable domain is DGGITQSPKYLFRKEGQNVTLSCEQNLNHDAMYWYRQDPGQGLRLIYYSQIVNDFQKGDIAEGYSVSREKKESFPLTVTSAQKNPTAFYLCASSTLSQGDYGYTFGSGTRLTVV.

The rearrangement joins TRBV19 to TRBJ1-6; D call uncertain. Germline CDR1 reads LNHDA; CDR2 reads SQIVND (reference sequence). The V and J ends lost 5 bases and 6 bases respectively, with 14 bases between them. The CDR3 contains 15 residues. CDR3 amino acids: CASSPSLGGNSPLHF. In DNA form, the CDR3 reads TGTGCCAGTAGTCCAAGCCTAGGAGGTAATTCACCCCTCCACTTT.

This clone has only one observation. J is TRBJ1-1 and V is TRBV19; D call uncertain. The CDR3 totals 11 residues. V was clipped by 5 bases and J by 10 bases, with 11 bases between them. Germline V gene data show CDR1 as LNHDA and CDR2 as SQIVND (reference sequence). CDR3 DNA sequence: TGTGCCAGTAGTTCGGGTCCTCGAGCTTTCTTT. Protein: CASSSGPRAFF.

The chain recombines TRBV23-1 with TRBJ1-1, with unresolved D. TRBV23-1 is an open reading frame, and its role is uncertain. V lost 0 bases and J 1 base, leaving 15 bases between the germline ends. The CDR3 consists of 17 residues. CDR3 amino acids: CASSQSGSGWENTEAFF. The CDR3 DNA reads TGCGCCAGCAGTCAATCGGGGAGTGGGTGGGAGAACACTGAAGCTTTCTTT.

The chain links TRBV18 to TRBJ1-6; no definite D call. The CDR3 contains 15 residues. The ends were cut back, 2 bases at V and 5 bases at J, with 10 bases in the middle. The germline gives CDR1 KGHSH, CDR2 LQKENI. The CDR3 region has the DNA TGTGCCAGCTCACCATCGGGAGGAGATAATTCACCCCTCCACTTT. It translates to CASSPSGGDNSPLHF. Filled out from reference TRBV18 and TRBJ1-6, the complete variable domain reads NAGVMQNPRHLVRRRGQEARLRCSPMKGHSHVYWYRQLPEEGLKFMVYLQKENIIDESGMPKERFSAEFPKEGPSILRIQQVVRGDSAAYFCASSPSGGDNSPLHFGNGTRLTVT.

The chain is built from TRBV30 and TRBJ1-2; weak D call: TRBD1 (6 bases). Trimming took off 4 bases at V and 4 bases at J, with 16 bases between the two ends. The germline gives CDR1 GTSNPN, CDR2 SVGIG (reference sequence). CDR3 size: 14 residues. The chain's CDR3 is CAWTYGQGRYGYTF. CDR3 bases: TGTGCCTGGACTTACGGTCAGGGGCGCTATGGCTACACCTTC.

This chain joins TRBV5-4 and TRBJ1-1; the D is unclear. Germline V lookup: CDR1 SGHNT, CDR2 YYREEE (reference sequence). CDR3 length: 15 amino acids. Trimming took off 0 bases at V and 3 bases at J, with 12 bases between the two ends. CDR3 region: CASSLEQQLYTEAFF. In DNA, the CDR3 is TGTGCCAGCAGCTTGGAACAACAGCTTTACACTGAAGCTTTCTTT. Combining the CDR3 with reference TRBV5-4 and TRBJ1-1 gives the whole variable domain ETGVTQSPTHLIKTRGQQVTLRCSSQSGHNTVSWYQQALGQGPQFIFQYYREEENGRGNFPPRFSGLQFPNYSSELNVNALELDDSALYLCASSLEQQLYTEAFFGQGTRLTVV.

The gene calls are TRBV15 and TRBJ1-1; D is undetermined. V was trimmed by 0 bases and J by 10 bases, leaving 12 bases between them. The CDR3 runs 13 residues. CDR1 is LNHNV, CDR2 YYDKDF, per germline (reference sequence). The CDR3 DNA follows: TGTGCCACCAGCAGAGATTTGAACAGTCGAGCTTTCTTT. As protein: CATSRDLNSRAFF. Filled out from reference TRBV15 and TRBJ1-1, the complete variable domain reads DAMVIQNPRYQVTQFGKPVTLSCSQTLNHNVMYWYQQKSSQAPKLLFHYYDKDFNNEADTPDNFQSRRPNTSFCFLDIRSPGLGDTAMYLCATSRDLNSRAFFGQGTRLTVV.

This chain joins TRBV30 and TRBJ1-1, with D possibly being TRBD1 (6 bases). V was trimmed by 0 bases and J by 8 bases, leaving 10 bases between them. The CDR3 covers 12 residues. Germline V gives CDR1 GTSNPN, CDR2 SVGIG (reference sequence). The CDR3, as DNA: TGTGCCTGGAGTGTGGCGGGGGCCGAAGCTTTCTTT. Translating gives CAWSVAGAEAFF.